This is a list of T cell receptor beta chains from one sample in a study of post-analysis software for immune sequencing data. TCRdb re-called the PCR reads through MiXCR, storing one row per CDR3 protein. The data show almost 700,000 distinct CDR3 sequences, around 60% seen once. Sequenced material: blood. The receptors stem from a girl aged 2-9 years with multiple sclerosis. Both conserved end residues are part of each CDR3. Each record gives: D gene, J gene, clone size, V gene, CDR3 protein, CDR3 DNA. The D gene is left open where the match is weak. Clone size is not always given. Where it is, it says once, few, many or a class for expanded clones.

TRBD2	TRBJ2-1	-	TRBV15	CATSRDPGGYEQFF	TGTGCCACCAGCAGGGACCCGGGGGGATATGAGCAGTTCTTC
TRBD1	TRBJ2-7	-	TRBV6-5	CASGYPGQSYEQYF	TGTGCCAGCGGCTACCCGGGACAGAGTTACGAGCAGTACTTC
-	TRBJ2-1	-	TRBV6-5	CASSYGEGPGEQFF	TGTGCCAGCAGTTACGGGGAAGGGCCGGGTGAGCAGTTCTTC
-	TRBJ1-1	-	TRBV2	CASSASVNTEAFF	TGTGCCAGCAGTGCGTCAGTCAACACTGAAGCTTTCTTT
-	TRBJ2-1	-	TRBV12-5	CASGPGTYNEQFF	TGTGCTAGTGGCCCAGGGACCTACAATGAGCAGTTCTTC
-	TRBJ2-3	-	TRBV12-3/TRBV12-4	CASSFLPWLSMPGGTQYF	TGTGCCAGCAGTTTCCTGCCATGGCTATCTATGCCCGGGGGTACGCAGTATTTT
TRBD1	TRBJ2-7	few	TRBV27	CASRRDRGYEQYF	TGTGCCAGCAGGCGGGACAGGGGCTACGAGCAGTACTTC
TRBD2	TRBJ2-5	-	TRBV29-1	CSVEKRGASETQYF	TGCAGCGTTGAAAAGCGGGGGGCCTCGGAGACCCAGTACTTC
-	TRBJ2-1	few	TRBV24-1	CATSKGSRPNEQFF	TGTGCCACCAGTAAAGGATCTCGGCCCAATGAGCAGTTCTTC
TRBD1	TRBJ2-3	few	TRBV29-1	CSSTGQTYTDTQYF	TGCAGCTCTACGGGACAGACCTACACAGATACGCAGTATTTT
-	TRBJ2-4	-	TRBV5-4	CASSLGSRGTKNIQYF	TGTGCCAGCAGCTTGGGTAGCAGGGGCACCAAAAACATTCAGTACTTC
-	TRBJ1-3	-	TRBV4-1	CASSQERDSIRNTIYF	TGCGCCAGCAGCCAAGAACGTGACAGTATCAGAAACACCATATATTTT
-	TRBJ2-1	-	TRBV29-1	CSVDRSGNEQFF	TGCAGCGTTGACAGGTCGGGCAATGAGCAGTTCTTC
-	TRBJ1-1	-	TRBV9	CASSARGGPAEAFF	TGTGCCAGCAGCGCCCGGGGGGGGCCGGCTGAAGCTTTCTTT
TRBD1	TRBJ2-7	few	TRBV9	CASSAGQAQSYEQYF	TGTGCCAGCAGCGCCGGACAGGCTCAATCCTACGAGCAGTACTTC
-	TRBJ1-1	-	TRBV7-2	CASSTLGRGRTDTEAFF	TGTGCCAGCAGCACCCTGGGGCGGGGGAGGACGGACACTGAAGCTTTCTTT
-	TRBJ1-2	-	TRBV28	CASSLLDGDSNYGYTF	TGTGCCAGCAGTTTGTTAGACGGAGACTCTAACTATGGCTACACCTTC
-	TRBJ1-1	few	TRBV6-5	CASSYAGTSYTEAFF	TGTGCCAGCAGTTACGCCGGGACATCTTACACTGAAGCTTTCTTT
-	TRBJ2-2	-	TRBV20-1	CSAPTRGRDTGELFF	TGCAGTGCCCCTACAAGGGGTCGGGACACCGGGGAGCTGTTTTTT
-	TRBJ2-5	-	TRBV10-3	CAISDAVRTEETQYF	TGTGCCATCAGTGACGCGGTTAGGACGGAAGAGACCCAGTACTTC
TRBD1	TRBJ2-5	-	TRBV7-9	CASSPPGTGVKTQYF	TGTGCCAGCAGCCCCCCCGGGACAGGGGTAAAGACCCAGTACTTC
-	TRBJ2-7	-	TRBV7-8	CASSLVEGFYEQYF	TGTGCCAGCAGCTTAGTGGAGGGGTTCTACGAGCAGTACTTC
TRBD1	TRBJ2-3	-	TRBV12-3/TRBV12-4	CASRPTGAVPDTQYF	TGTGCCAGCAGACCTACAGGGGCAGTCCCAGATACGCAGTATTTT
-	TRBJ1-4	-	TRBV10-3	CAIKPGHNEKLFF	TGTGCCATCAAACCAGGGCATAATGAAAAACTGTTTTTT
-	TRBJ2-7	few	TRBV6-1	CASSPRGAYGYEQYF	TGTGCCAGCAGTCCCAGGGGAGCCTACGGCTACGAGCAGTACTTC